This T cell receptor beta chain was captured by sequencing in a study of beta chain features in type 1 diabetes (dated by TCRdb to between 2018 and 2020). Notes on the research overall: Mean age, gender distribution, total cell number and subset yield did not differ between patients and healthy donors. A total of roughly 100,000,000 sorted cells were examined across all samples, and the number of cells per subset was strongly correlated with RNA yield. In the study, recently diagnosed type 1 diabetes patients and matched healthy donors were compared on the TCRB repertoires of their sorted circulating CD4+ T cell subsets. Naive and central memory subsets were obtained from all 30 or so donors, but regulatory and stem cell-like memory subsets were isolated from only 8 patients and roughly 8 healthy donors.

Relative to germline, V is 0 bases shorter and J is 4 bases shorter, with 12 bases between their ends. In the germline V gene (reference sequence), CDR1 corresponds to LNHNV and CDR2 to YYDKDF. The CDR3 runs 15 residues from the cysteine to the phenylalanine. Left in the record is the CDR3 DNA by itself, 45 bases read in frame from the first base. This clone turned up a few times. It has no known antigen specificity. Per-base quality was not reported, and no clone a single base away is much larger than it. This same CDR3 is encoded by further DNA sequences in the sample. All of the isolated RNA was reverse transcribed with the High Capacity cDNA Reverse Transcription Kit, so expressed TCRB transcripts were sequenced. Deep immunoSEQ sequencing was performed on naive, central memory and regulatory T cell samples, with an average of roughly 3.5 million total reads per sample. Sorted cells were lysed in RLT buffer and RNA was extracted with DNase-treated RNeasy Micro or Mini kits, depending on cell number. To prevent cross-contamination, every cell subset was processed on its own, while patient and healthy donor samples were processed together. Using the immunoSEQ multiplex PCR, TCRB sequences were amplified from cDNA into 87-bp fragments spanning the CDR3 region. The amplicons were sequenced using the Illumina HiSeq platform. Concerning the study's data processing: PCR bias was computationally corrected using synthetic template baselines, reads within Hamming distance 2 were collapsed, and singletons that could not be merged were discarded. Reads were aligned to IMGT to assign V, D and J genes, CDR3 length, and insertions or deletions at six rearrangement sites. Clonotype counts were normalized to sorted cell number within each subset before computing true diversity and Gini coefficients with the tcR R package. Repertoire sharing was quantified using the overlap coefficient calculated on TCRB nucleotide sequences. TCRdb took this table from immuneACCESS and kept in-frame rearrangements with V and J called. Such tables lack part of the clones; where checked against another copy, unresolved V genes explain under half of the gap, and the rest is unexplained. D and trimming come from the DNA, and the V and J calls and clone size come from that table. This sample has around 280,000 clones in its table, and under 8.5% of those were observed once. The ten largest clonotypes hold roughly 1% of the sample.

Each donor gave one peripheral blood draw, roughly 110 mL on average, collected into heparinised tubes. A BD FACSAria II and a panel including CD45RO, CCR7, CD25, CD127, CD95 and CD27 were used to sort naive, central memory, regulatory and stem cell-like memory CD4+ T cells. A purity above 98% was achieved for all sorted populations. Right away, PBMCs were isolated by Lymphoprep density gradient centrifugation and were stained directly, with no culture step. Samples were stained and sorted in pairs, with one healthy donor and one patient per experiment, so that batch effects were minimized. Overall study outcomes, separate from this receptor: Sequencing cDNA rather than genomic DNA could over-represent highly expressing activated cells, although activation and CD3 levels did not differ between groups. Naive, central memory and regulatory TCRB repertoires appeared more similar among patients than among healthy donors. Shorter templates might be favored by PCR, yet because patient and control samples were amplified and corrected together, any such skew would affect both groups equally. HLA sub-analyses involved small numbers of individuals, so any influence of HLA type on TCRB rearrangement remained unresolved. A moderate but significant shortening of TCRB CDR3 length was observed in type 1 diabetes patients in all four CD4+ subsets. At VDJ recombination sites, type 1 diabetes patients had fewer insertions and more deleted nucleotides, which implies abnormalities in thymic rearrangement.

The chain is assembled from TRBV15 and TRBJ1-1; a confident D gene designation cannot be given. The sample comprised central memory CD4+ T cells from blood. This TCR was recovered from a woman aged 18-29 years in good health. The CDR3 protein is CATSRDLKGGTEAFF. The sequence in DNA is TGTGCCACCAGCAGAGATTTGAAGGGTGGCACTGAAGCTTTCTTT.